This TCR beta chain emerged from a study of neurological immune-mediated disorders. About the study: Among approximately 34 multiple sclerosis patients, about 31 were relapsing-remitting and 3 were secondary progressive.

The cDNA came from 5'RACE with 10-nucleotide random UMIs. Each CDR3 protein is one row after TCRdb ran MiXCR on the 5' RACE reads. The table has around 130,000 distinct CDR3 sequences, around 3% seen once. Overall study findings and caveats: None of the CDR3 amino acid sequences of expanded clones were shared across subjects, and this suggested private repertoires in all groups. HTLV-1-associated myelopathy displayed the greatest TCR clonal expansion, and multiple sclerosis exhibited the smallest, lower than that of healthy controls.

In this sample, this clonotype turned up a few times. The antigen is not known. Trimming left V 5 bases short and J 4 bases short, with 11 bases between. The CDR3 loop spans 13 amino acids. Looked up from germline, CDR1 is SNHLY and CDR2 is FYNNEI. The chain uses TRBV2 and TRBJ1-2, with a tentative D call TRBD1 (6 bases). The specimen was PBMCs. The sequence derives from a woman aged 25 to 45 with multiple sclerosis. CDR3 in DNA: TGTGCCAGCAGTTCGGACAGTAGCTATGGCTACACCTTC. This gives the protein CASSSDSSYGYTF.